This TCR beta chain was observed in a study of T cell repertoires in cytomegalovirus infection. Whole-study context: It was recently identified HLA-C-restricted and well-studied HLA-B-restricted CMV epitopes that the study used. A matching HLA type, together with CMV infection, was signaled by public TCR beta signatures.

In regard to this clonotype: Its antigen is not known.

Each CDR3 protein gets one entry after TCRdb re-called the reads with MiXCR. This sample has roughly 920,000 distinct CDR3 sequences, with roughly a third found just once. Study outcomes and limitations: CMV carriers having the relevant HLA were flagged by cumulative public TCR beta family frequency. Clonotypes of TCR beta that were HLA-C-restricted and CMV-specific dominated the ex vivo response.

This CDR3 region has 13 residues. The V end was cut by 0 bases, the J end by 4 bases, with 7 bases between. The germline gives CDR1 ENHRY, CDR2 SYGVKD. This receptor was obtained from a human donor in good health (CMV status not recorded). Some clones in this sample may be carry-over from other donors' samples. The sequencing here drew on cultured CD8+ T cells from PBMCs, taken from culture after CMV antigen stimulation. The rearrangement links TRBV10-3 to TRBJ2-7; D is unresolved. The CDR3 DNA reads TGTGCCATCAGTGAGTCGGAACGGTACGAGCAGTACTTC. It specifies CAISESERYEQYF.